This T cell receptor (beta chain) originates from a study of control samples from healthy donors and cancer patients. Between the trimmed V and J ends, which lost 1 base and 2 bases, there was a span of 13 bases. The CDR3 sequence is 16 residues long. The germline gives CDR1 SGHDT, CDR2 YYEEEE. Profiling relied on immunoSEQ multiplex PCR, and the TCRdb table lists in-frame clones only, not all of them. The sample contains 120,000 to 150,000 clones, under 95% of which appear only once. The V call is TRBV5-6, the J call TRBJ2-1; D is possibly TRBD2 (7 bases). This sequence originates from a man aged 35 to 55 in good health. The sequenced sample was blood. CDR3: CASSLWGGPTYNEQFF. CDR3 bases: TGTGCCAGCAGCTTGTGGGGGGGCCCGACCTACAATGAGCAGTTCTTC.